This T cell receptor beta chain was recorded in a study of T cell clonality in common variable immunodeficiency. Points from the study as a whole: In common variable immunodeficiency, TCR beta chains reportedly carried fewer deletions and N-nucleotide insertions. Patient heterogeneity in the CVID cohort limited correlations between repertoire features and clinical complications.

From germline, CDR1 is LNHDA and CDR2 SQIVND (reference sequence). The CDR3 is made up of 19 amino acids. The V segment lost 5 bases and the J segment 2 bases; nucleotides outside the gene matches: 16. Reduced serum IgG, IgA and/or IgM plus specific antibody deficiency defined CVID. Replacement immunoglobulin had been given to every CVID subject for at least one year. CVID subjects were neither ill nor on immunomodulatory or immunosuppressive medication at sampling. TCRdb's copy holds only in-frame clones and misses some; the assay was immunoSEQ multiplex PCR. The sample includes tens of thousands of clones, none of them occurring once. In this sample, this clone turned up a few times. Its antigen is undetermined. From the germline J gene comes the end of the CDR3, since the read stops 3 residues before it.

This TCR came from a human donor with common variable immunodeficiency. The V and J genes are TRBV19 and TRBJ2-3; 10 bases fit TRBD2. The source material was peripheral blood mononuclear cells. The sequenced part of the CDR3 DNA is TGTGCCAGTAGTCGCCAACCCGCTAGCGGGGGCCATTACACAGATACG. Translation: CASSRQPASGGHYTDT. The whole CDR3 is CASSRQPASGGHYTDTQYF.